This is a list of T cell receptor beta chains from one sample in a study of blood T cells in healthy people across ages. MiXCR, run by TCRdb on the 5' RACE reads, gives a single entry per CDR3 protein. The profile shows approximately 1,100,000 distinct CDR3 sequences, under 45% of them singletons. Sequences were obtained from blood. The source of these receptors is a woman aged 60-75 years in good health. The CDR3 runs from the conserved cysteine through the conserved F or W. A D gene is named only where the DNA matches it firmly. Size is omitted from some rows. Given values are once, few, many or a class for expanded clones.

V gene	D gene	clone size	J gene	CDR3 DNA	CDR3 protein
TRBV27	NA	NA	TRBJ2-3	TGTGCCAGCAGTTCCTTGAGTACGCAGTATTTT	CASSSLSTQYF
TRBV20-1	TRBD1	NA	TRBJ2-5	TGCAGTGCAAGAGAACTGGGACAGCCCGTACAAGAGACCCAGTACTTC	CSARELGQPVQETQYF
TRBV6-5	NA	NA	TRBJ2-1	TGTGCCAGCAGTTACTCGGTTTCCTACAATGAGCAGTTCTTC	CASSYSVSYNEQFF
TRBV28	NA	NA	TRBJ2-7	TGTGCCAGCATGGCCACTAACCACTACGAGCAGTACTTC	CASMATNHYEQYF
TRBV7-9	TRBD1	NA	TRBJ2-1	TGTGCCAGCAGCCCCAGGAACAGGGGTGCCAATGAGCAGTTCTTC	CASSPRNRGANEQFF
TRBV7-3	TRBD1	NA	TRBJ2-5	TGTGCCGGCAGCCCGACGGACAGGGAAAAAGAGACCCAGTACTTC	CAGSPTDREKETQYF
TRBV4-1	TRBD1	few	TRBJ1-1	TGCGCCAGCAGCCAACCCGGACAGGGGAGAACTGAAGCTTTCTTT	CASSQPGQGRTEAFF
TRBV18	NA	NA	TRBJ2-3	TGTGCCAGCTCACCGGGACGTTCACGTTCTGCAGATACGCAGTATTTT	CASSPGRSRSADTQYF
TRBV6-1	NA	NA	TRBJ2-7	TGTGCCAGCAGTGAAGCCCGGGCCTCCTACGAGCAGTACTTC	CASSEARASYEQYF
TRBV10-3	TRBD2	NA	TRBJ2-5	TGTGCCATATCTGGGACTAGCGGGAGCGTACAAGAGACCCAGTACTTC	CAISGTSGSVQETQYF
TRBV20-1	NA	NA	TRBJ1-2	TGCAGTGCTAGAGATTCGGCGGGAGGTGGCTACACCTTC	CSARDSAGGGYTF
TRBV7-9	TRBD2	NA	TRBJ2-7	TGTGCCAGCAGCTTGGGACTAGATTACGAGCAGTACTTC	CASSLGLDYEQYF
TRBV20-1	NA	few	TRBJ2-4	TGCAGTGCTAGGAGGGGCAGGGGACTAGCCAAAAACATTCAGTACTTC	CSARRGRGLAKNIQYF
TRBV7-9	TRBD1	few	TRBJ1-1	TGTGCCAGCAGCTTAGTACAGGGGGTGAACACTGAAGCTTTCTTT	CASSLVQGVNTEAFF
TRBV29-1	TRBD2	NA	TRBJ2-7	TGCAGCGTTCGATCCCCCTCCGGGACTAAGTACTTC	CSVRSPSGTKYF
TRBV6-5	NA	NA	TRBJ2-3	TGTGCCAGCAGTTACACAGGGTTCGCAGATACGCAGTATTTT	CASSYTGFADTQYF
TRBV20-1	TRBD2	NA	TRBJ2-3	TGCAGTGCTCCTGACTCCGAGCGGGAAACATCTAGCACAGATACGCGGTATTTT	CSAPDSERETSSTDTRYF
TRBV25-1	TRBD1	many	TRBJ2-5	TGTGCCAGCAGTGAATTACAGGGGAAGAATGAGACCCAGTACTTC	CASSELQGKNETQYF
TRBV2	NA	NA	TRBJ2-5	TGTGCCAGCAGTAAAGAGCAGGTAGAGACCCAGTACTTC	CASSKEQVETQYF
TRBV9	TRBD2	many	TRBJ2-1	TGTGCCAGCAGCGGACTAGCGGAATACAATGAGCAGTTCTTC	CASSGLAEYNEQFF
TRBV11-2	NA	NA	TRBJ2-3	TGTGCCAGCAGCCCTACTAGCCCGAAGGGCACAGATACGCAGTATTTT	CASSPTSPKGTDTQYF
TRBV9	NA	NA	TRBJ1-2	TGTGCCAGCAGCCCCGGGACGGGGGATGGCTACACCTTC	CASSPGTGDGYTF
TRBV12-3/TRBV12-4	TRBD2	NA	TRBJ2-3	TGTGCCAGCAGCCAATACGTGGCGGGGGGCACAGATACGCAGTATTTT	CASSQYVAGGTDTQYF
TRBV7-3	TRBD2	NA	TRBJ2-1	TGTGCCAGCAGCGTTAAGCGGGAAGGTTACAATGAGCAGTTCTTC	CASSVKREGYNEQFF
TRBV4-1	NA	NA	TRBJ1-1	TGCGCCAGCAGCCAAGATCGCGGTGAGGGCACTGAAGCTTTCTTT	CASSQDRGEGTEAFF
TRBV20-1	TRBD1	NA	TRBJ1-2	TGCAGTGCTAGATCCTTTGGACAGGGCGATGGCTACACCTTC	CSARSFGQGDGYTF
TRBV12-3/TRBV12-4	NA	NA	TRBJ2-3	TGTGCCAGCAGTTTGCGGCGGAGTGGGACAGATACGCAGTATTTT	CASSLRRSGTDTQYF
TRBV20-1	TRBD2	few	TRBJ2-1	TGCAGTGCCCTGGGCGTGGCTAGCGGGAACAATGAGCAGTTCTTC	CSALGVASGNNEQFF
TRBV29-1	NA	few	TRBJ2-5	TGTGTCGGGCAGGGGTGGGAGACCCAGTACTTC	CVGQGWETQYF
TRBV5-1	NA	NA	TRBJ2-5	TGCGCCAGTAACCTCGGACATCCGCAAGAGACCCAGTACTTC	CASNLGHPQETQYF
TRBV27	NA	NA	TRBJ2-5	TGTGCCAGCAGGGGACGTATTCAAGAGACCCAGTACTTC	CASRGRIQETQYF
TRBV11-2	NA	NA	TRBJ2-2	TGTGCCAGCAGCGAACAGGCCCGGAATTCGATACTATTGAACACCGGGGAGCTGTTTTTT	CASSEQARNSILLNTGELFF
TRBV10-3	NA	few	TRBJ2-7	TGTGCCATCAGTGAGTCCGGGGCACGGGGGTACGAGCAGTACTTC	CAISESGARGYEQYF
TRBV7-3	NA	NA	TRBJ2-3	TGTGCCAGCAGCTCCTTCGACTCTAGCACAGATACGCAGTATTTT	CASSSFDSSTDTQYF
TRBV27	TRBD1	NA	TRBJ1-1	TGTGCCACCTGGGGCCGTACAGGGGCAAACACTGAAGCTTTCTTT	CATWGRTGANTEAFF